Listed here is a single TCR beta chain. Its antigen is unidentified. This record belongs to a study of tumor-infiltrating lymphocytes in primary liver carcinoma. Study-wide background: Patients included men and women of 30 to 69 years. The study's findings and limits: The study found a significantly higher top-250-clone fraction in tumors than in blood (p = 0.039). Merely some 8-24% of top clones spanned all five tumor regions.

From roughly 500 ng total RNA, TCR beta cDNA was generated with a primer in the constant region. Generation of the TCR beta libraries relied on three nested multiplex PCR rounds using slightly modified ARM-PCR. Running around 9 cycles apiece, the first two PCR rounds relied on TRBV1-TRBV30 forward primers together with a C-beta reverse primer. Each CDR3 protein is one row after TCRdb ran MiXCR on the multiplex PCR reads. The top ten hold 30% to 40% of the sample, which has 50,000 to 65,000 distinct CDR3 sequences, around 64% seen once. Scientists recovered RNA and DNA together from around 20-30 mg of unsorted bulk tissue. V was shortened by 6 bases and J by 3 bases, with 7 bases between the two germline ends. Germline V lookup: CDR1 SGHAT, CDR2 FQNNGV. This CDR3 has 12 residues.

The TCR originated in a man aged 40-55 years with primary liver carcinoma and hepatitis B virus infection. Input material: liver tumor tissue from sampling region 4. As for subset: tumor region T4, right-lateral pole. The chain recombines TRBV11-2 with TRBJ2-3; D unclear. CDR3 loop: CASSAGTDTQYF. In DNA, the CDR3 is TGTGCCAGCAGTGCCGGTACAGATACGCAGTATTTT.